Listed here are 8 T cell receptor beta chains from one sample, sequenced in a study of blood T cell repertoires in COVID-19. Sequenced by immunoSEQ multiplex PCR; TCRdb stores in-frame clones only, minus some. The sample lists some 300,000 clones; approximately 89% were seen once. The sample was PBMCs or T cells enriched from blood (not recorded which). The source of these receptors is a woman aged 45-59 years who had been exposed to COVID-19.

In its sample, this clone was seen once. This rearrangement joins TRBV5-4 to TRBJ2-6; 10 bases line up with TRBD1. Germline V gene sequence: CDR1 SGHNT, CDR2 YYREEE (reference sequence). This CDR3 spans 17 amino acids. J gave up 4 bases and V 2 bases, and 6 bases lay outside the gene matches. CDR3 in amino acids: CASSFRTGGRGANVLTF. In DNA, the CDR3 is TGTGCCAGCAGCTTTAGGACAGGGGGGAGAGGGGCCAACGTCCTGACTTTC. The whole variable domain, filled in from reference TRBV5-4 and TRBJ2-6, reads ETGVTQSPTHLIKTRGQQVTLRCSSQSGHNTVSWYQQALGQGPQFIFQYYREEENGRGNFPPRFSGLQFPNYSSELNVNALELDDSALYLCASSFRTGGRGANVLTFGAGSRLTVL.

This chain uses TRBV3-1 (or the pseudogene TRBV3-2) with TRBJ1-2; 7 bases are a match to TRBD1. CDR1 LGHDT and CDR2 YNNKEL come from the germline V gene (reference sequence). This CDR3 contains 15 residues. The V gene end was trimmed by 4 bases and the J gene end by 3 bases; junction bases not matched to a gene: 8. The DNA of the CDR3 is TGTGCCAGCAGCCCGCGACAGGGCGAGTACTATGGCTACACCTTC. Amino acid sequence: CASSPRQGEYYGYTF.

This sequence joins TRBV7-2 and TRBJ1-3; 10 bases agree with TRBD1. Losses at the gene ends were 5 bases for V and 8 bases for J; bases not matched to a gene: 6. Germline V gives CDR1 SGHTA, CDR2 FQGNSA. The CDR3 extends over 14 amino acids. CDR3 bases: TGTGCCAGCAGCAAAGGACAGGGGGTATACACCATATATTTT. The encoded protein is CASSKGQGVYTIYF.

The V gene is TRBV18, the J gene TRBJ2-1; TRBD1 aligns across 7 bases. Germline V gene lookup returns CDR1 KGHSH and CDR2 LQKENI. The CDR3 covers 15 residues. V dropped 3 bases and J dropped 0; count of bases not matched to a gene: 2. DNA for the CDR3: TGTGCCAGCTCACCGGGACAGAGCTCCTACAATGAGCAGTTCTTC. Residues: CASSPGQSSYNEQFF.

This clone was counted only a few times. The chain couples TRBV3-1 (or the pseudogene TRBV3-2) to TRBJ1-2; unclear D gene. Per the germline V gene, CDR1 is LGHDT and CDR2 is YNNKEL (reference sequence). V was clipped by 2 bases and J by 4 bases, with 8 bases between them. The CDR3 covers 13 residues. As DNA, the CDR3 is TGTGCCAGCAGCCAAACAGTTTTCTATGGCTACACCTTC. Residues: CASSQTVFYGYTF.

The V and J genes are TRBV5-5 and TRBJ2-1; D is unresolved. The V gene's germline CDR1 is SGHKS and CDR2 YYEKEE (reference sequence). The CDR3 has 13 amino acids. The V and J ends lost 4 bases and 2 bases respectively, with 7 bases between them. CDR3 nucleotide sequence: TGTGCCAGCAGCCCAACAACCTACAATGAGCAGTTCTTC. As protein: CASSPTTYNEQFF.

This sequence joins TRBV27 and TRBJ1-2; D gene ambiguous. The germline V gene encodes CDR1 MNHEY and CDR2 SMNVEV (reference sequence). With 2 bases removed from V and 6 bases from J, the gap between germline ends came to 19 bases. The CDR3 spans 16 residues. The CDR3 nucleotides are TGTGCCAGCAGTTTAAGCGCACCTTCTTCTAGGAATGGCTACACCTTC. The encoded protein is CASSLSAPSSRNGYTF.

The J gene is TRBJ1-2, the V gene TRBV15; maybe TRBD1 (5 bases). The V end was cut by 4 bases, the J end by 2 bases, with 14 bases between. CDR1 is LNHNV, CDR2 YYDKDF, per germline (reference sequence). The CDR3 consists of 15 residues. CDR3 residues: CATSTRRGINYGYTF. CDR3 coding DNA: TGTGCCACCAGCACGCGGCGGGGGATAAACTATGGCTACACCTTC.